This T cell receptor (beta chain) was recovered during a study of Graves' ophthalmopathy and Graves' hyperthyroidism. About the research overall: The collection of peripheral blood took place at initial diagnosis, before any treatment. Whole-study findings and limits: In blood, most expanded thyroid clonotypes above 0.001 frequency were also detected.

With respect to this clonotype: Its matching antigen is unknown.

Investigators amplified TCR beta CDR3 regions from RNA transcripts. First-round RT-PCR with HTBI primers preceded a second-round multiplex PCR. TCRdb analysed the multiplex PCR reads with MiXCR anew, one entry per CDR3 protein. This table holds approximately 330,000 distinct CDR3 sequences, roughly a sixth found once. About 10 ml of fresh blood yielded the PBMCs by density gradient. This TCR was sampled from an adult man with Graves' ophthalmopathy. The sample taken for sequencing was peripheral blood.

The CDR3, as DNA: TGTGCCAGCAGCCGGGTCGCCCTTCCCTACGAGCAGTACTTC. Its translation is CASSRVALPYEQYF. The chain combines TRBV7-8 with TRBJ2-7; no reliable D call. Per germline, CDR1 SGHVS and CDR2 FQNEAQ. The CDR3 covers 14 residues. V lost 5 bases, J lost 2 bases, and 13 bases lay in between.